This TCR beta chain was recorded in a study of blood T cell repertoires in COVID-19. The wider study: The origin of the acute and convalescent COVID-19 samples was the United States, Italy and Spain. Nucleic acid was either cDNA or gDNA, and it came from T cells, B-cell-depleted T cells, or PBMCs.

All enrollees were roughly 18 to 90 years old and from about 25 US areas. The germline CDR1 and CDR2 sequences are SGHDT and YYEEEE. Trimming removed 2 bases from V and 7 bases from J, with 13 bases in between. The length of the CDR3 is 14 residues. Original processing notes: Using reference gene primer amplification, nucleated cell counts were estimated. Produced via immunoSEQ multiplex PCR; TCRdb's table is partial and in-frame only. D and trimming were read from the DNA, whereas the V and J calls and clone size are those reported in that table. The sample holds 150,000 to 200,000 clones, approximately 80% seen once.

The sequence was collected from a woman aged 55 to 70 who had recovered from COVID-19. The sequenced sample consisted of PBMCs or T cells enriched from blood (not recorded which). V gene TRBV5-6 combines with J gene TRBJ2-4, with D maybe TRBD2 (6 bases). The CDR3 DNA is TGTGCCAGCAGCTTCAGGGCGGGAAGGAACATTCAGTACTTC. It is translated as CASSFRAGRNIQYF.